This T cell receptor (beta chain) was documented in a study of neurological immune-mediated disorders. Germline values: CDR1 SGHTA, CDR2 FQGNSA. The V and J ends lost 1 base and 10 bases respectively, with 14 bases between them. The CDR3 runs to 15 residues. This clonotype occurred many times. Unsorted libraries used 2 million PBMCs kept at -80 degrees C. MiXCR was run by TCRdb on the 5' RACE reads, yielding one entry per CDR3 protein. The sample consists of about 82,000 distinct CDR3 sequences, just over 2.5% of them appearing once. The TCR sequence derives from a woman aged 25 to 45 with multiple sclerosis. The sequencing input was PBMCs. The chain joins TRBV7-2 to TRBJ1-6; D not certain. The CDR3 DNA follows: TGTGCCAGCAGCTTAGTCCTGGCTACCGGATCACCCCTCCACTTT. Amino acids: CASSLVLATGSPLHF.